These 22 T cell receptor beta chains were sequenced from one sample in a study of shared clonotypes between healthy human individuals. The repertoire was sequenced with immunoSEQ multiplex PCR; TCRdb's copy has only in-frame clones and lacks some. The data contain some 2.3 million clones, approximately 95% of them singletons. The sample was naive CD4+ T cells from PBMCs. Documented subset: CD45RA+ positively selected. These receptors all come from a man aged 18 to 30 in good health. Some clones in this sample may be carry-over from other donors' samples.

With regard to this clone: Other DNA sequences in the sample encode the same CDR3. The rearrangement links TRBV19 to TRBJ1-5, with D perhaps matching TRBD1 (5 bases). The germline gives CDR1 LNHDA, CDR2 SQIVND (reference sequence). The length of the CDR3 is 15 residues. The ends were cut back, 7 bases at V and 2 bases at J, with 15 bases in the middle. The CDR3 loop reads CASTKRGGGNQPQHF. The CDR3 DNA is TGTGCCAGTACCAAAAGGGGAGGTGGCAATCAGCCCCAGCATTTT.

The chain uses TRBV7-9 and TRBJ1-1; tentative D call: TRBD1 (6 bases). The CDR3 length is 14 residues. Deletions cut 3 bases from V and 6 bases from J, with 14 bases between. Looked up from germline, CDR1 is SEHNR and CDR2 is FQNEAQ (reference sequence). CDR3 residues: CASSFYRVGAEAFF. CDR3 sequence (DNA): TGTGCCAGCAGCTTCTACAGGGTTGGGGCTGAAGCTTTCTTT.

The rearrangement links TRBV6-5 to TRBJ1-1; 7 bases are a match to TRBD1. The J segment lost 4 bases and the V segment lost 5 bases, leaving 7 bases of the junction unmatched. This CDR3 is built from 14 residues. Germline CDR1 and CDR2: MNHEY and SVGAGI. The CDR3 sequence: CASSVGQAVTEAFF. The CDR3, as DNA: TGTGCCAGCAGTGTCGGACAGGCGGTCACTGAAGCTTTCTTT.

The chain joins TRBV16 to TRBJ1-4, with 9 bases lining up with TRBD1. The CDR3 spans 15 residues. The trim removed 4 bases at V and 8 bases at J, leaving 8 bases unmatched. Germline CDR1 reads KGHSY; CDR2 reads FQNENV. Here the CDR3 reads CASSRYRQGDEKLFF. In DNA form, the CDR3 reads TGTGCCAGCAGCCGATACCGACAGGGGGACGAAAAACTGTTTTTT.

The chain recombines TRBV28 with TRBJ2-1; maybe TRBD2 (8 bases). Germline CDR1 reads MDHEN; CDR2 reads SYDVKM. Trimming pared 5 bases from V and 7 bases from J, leaving 18 bases between. This CDR3 spans 15 amino acids. The CDR3 sequence: CASSLVAGQKNEQFF. The CDR3, as DNA: TGTGCCAGCAGTCTGGTAGCGGGACAGAAGAATGAGCAGTTCTTC. Full variable domain (rest looked up from reference TRBV28 and TRBJ2-1): DVKVTQSSRYLVKRTGEKVFLECVQDMDHENMFWYRQDPGLGLRLIYFSYDVKMKEKGDIPEGYSVSREKKERFSLILESASTNQTSMYLCASSLVAGQKNEQFFGPGTRLTVL.

This rearrangement joins TRBV10-3 to TRBJ1-5, with TRBD1 matching 8 bases. Germline CDR1 and CDR2: ENHRY and SYGVKD. With V trimmed by 3 bases and J by 4 bases, 5 bases remained unmatched. The CDR3 sequence is 15 residues long. This chain's CDR3 is CAISDQRQGNQPQHF. For the CDR3, the DNA is TGTGCCATCAGTGACCAAAGACAGGGGAATCAGCCCCAGCATTTT.

This CDR3 is CATSRSAHVESTDTQYF. The DNA of the CDR3 is TGTGCCACCAGCAGATCCGCCCACGTTGAGAGCACAGATACGCAGTATTTT. The chain employs TRBV15 and TRBJ2-3, with D uncertain. V lost 2 bases and J 0 bases, leaving 15 bases between the germline ends. Germline CDR1 is LNHNV and CDR2 is YYDKDF (reference sequence). CDR3 length: 17 residues.

The chain combines TRBV15 with TRBJ2-1; 7 bases are a match to TRBD1. Germline V gives CDR1 LNHNV, CDR2 YYDKDF (reference sequence). The V segment lost 2 bases and the J segment 5 bases; nucleotides outside the gene matches: 3. The CDR3 sequence is 14 residues long. The CDR3 reads CATSRRDRHNEQFF. The DNA for the CDR3 is TGTGCCACCAGCAGAAGGGACAGACACAATGAGCAGTTCTTC.

V is TRBV19 and J is TRBJ2-3, with TRBD2 matching over 10 bases. Germline V gene data show CDR1 as LNHDA and CDR2 as SQIVND (reference sequence). The CDR3 totals 15 residues. Trimming at V came to 5 bases and at J to 2 bases, leaving 4 bases not matched to a gene. The CDR3 loop reads CASSALAGITDTQYF. CDR3 coding DNA: TGTGCCAGTAGTGCACTAGCGGGGATCACAGATACGCAGTATTTT.

As to this clone: Other DNA sequences in this sample translate to the same CDR3. The chain recombines TRBV5-1 with TRBJ2-5; 8 bases are shared with TRBD2. Germline CDR1 reads SGHRS; CDR2 reads YFSETQ. The CDR3 is 14 residues long. J gave up 0 bases and V 2 bases, and 0 bases lay outside the gene matches. CDR3 region: CASSLAGDQETQYF. In DNA form, the CDR3 reads TGCGCCAGCAGCTTAGCGGGAGACCAAGAGACCCAGTACTTC.

The chain employs TRBV6-6 and TRBJ2-1; 12 bases line up with TRBD2. The CDR3 contains 15 residues. From germline, CDR1 is MNHNY and CDR2 SVGAGI (reference sequence). Trimming at V came to 2 bases and at J to 6 bases, leaving 2 bases not matched to a gene. CDR3 in DNA: TGTGCCAGCAGTTACCTAGCGGGAGGGGGCAATGAGCAGTTCTTC. It encodes CASSYLAGGGNEQFF.

The table lists this clone with a count of one. The chain is built from TRBV4-3 and TRBJ1-3; D unresolved. CDR1 LGHNA and CDR2 YSLEER come from the germline V gene. The CDR3 totals 15 residues. Trimming took off 0 bases at V and 2 bases at J, with 8 bases between the two ends. Here the CDR3 reads CASSQESGTGNTIYF. In DNA form, the CDR3 reads TGCGCCAGCAGCCAAGAGTCTGGAACTGGAAACACCATATATTTT.

The chain carries TRBV10-3 and TRBJ1-3; D not certain. Germline V lookup: CDR1 ENHRY, CDR2 SYGVKD. The CDR3 sequence is 14 residues long. Trimming cost V 2 bases and J 2 bases, with 7 bases left between them. CDR3 in amino acids: CAISEPETGNTIYF. CDR3 nucleotides: TGTGCCATCAGTGAGCCGGAGACTGGAAACACCATATATTTT.

This rearrangement joins TRBV7-9 to TRBJ2-5, with D tentatively TRBD2 (5 bases). CDR1 and CDR2 (germline): SEHNR, FQNEAQ (reference sequence). The CDR3 is 16 residues long. Deletions cut 1 base from V and 5 bases from J, with 17 bases between. The CDR3 region is CASSLGRLAEGETQYF. In DNA, the CDR3 is TGTGCCAGCAGCTTAGGTCGTCTAGCTGAAGGTGAGACCCAGTACTTC.

The V call is TRBV28, the J call TRBJ1-4; D remains unclear. This CDR3 is built from 15 residues. Trimming left V 3 bases short and J 0 bases short, with 8 bases between. In germline, CDR1 is MDHEN, CDR2 SYDVKM. CDR3 DNA sequence: TGTGCCAGCAGTTTTGGAGCGGCAACTAATGAAAAACTGTTTTTT. This encodes CASSFGAATNEKLFF.

The chain joins TRBV28 to TRBJ2-3, with 7 positions matching TRBD2. The CDR3 sequence is 15 residues long. Trimming removed 3 bases from V and 0 bases from J; junction bases left unmatched: 3. The V gene's germline CDR1 is MDHEN and CDR2 SYDVKM. The CDR3 is CASSFAGVSTDTQYF. The CDR3 DNA reads as TGTGCCAGCAGTTTCGCGGGAGTCAGCACAGATACGCAGTATTTT. Drawing the rest from reference TRBV28 and TRBJ2-3, the complete variable domain is DVKVTQSSRYLVKRTGEKVFLECVQDMDHENMFWYRQDPGLGLRLIYFSYDVKMKEKGDIPEGYSVSREKKERFSLILESASTNQTSMYLCASSFAGVSTDTQYFGPGTRLTVL.

This sequence joins TRBV5-4 and TRBJ2-7; D gene uncertain. Trimming shortened V by 3 bases and J by 3 bases, and 16 bases separated the two germline ends. This CDR3 has 15 amino acids. Germline V CDR1 and CDR2: SGHNT, YYREEE (reference sequence). In DNA, the CDR3 is TGTGCCAGCAGCTCCGGCTTGGTGAGGTACTACGAGCAGTACTTC. Amino acids: CASSSGLVRYYEQYF.

This sequence joins TRBV11-3 and TRBJ2-5; possible D gene TRBD2, 5 bases. In germline, CDR1 is SGHNT, CDR2 YENEEA. CDR3 length: 15 residues. V was pared by 6 bases and J by 5 bases, with 19 bases between. The CDR3 spells CASSPSKAVGETQYF. The CDR3 DNA reads TGTGCCAGCAGTCCCTCCAAAGCGGTAGGGGAGACCCAGTACTTC. Supplemented by reference TRBV11-3 and TRBJ2-5, the full variable domain reads EAGVVQSPRYKIIEKKQPVAFWCNPISGHNTLYWYLQNLGQGPELLIRYENEEAVDDSQLPKDRFSAERLKGVDSTLKIQPAELGDSAVYLCASSPSKAVGETQYFGPGTRLLVL.

The rearrangement links TRBV4-1 to TRBJ1-1; D not certain. The V and J ends lost 6 bases and 1 base respectively, with 9 bases between them. The CDR3 sequence is 13 residues long. CDR1 is MGHRA and CDR2 is YSYEKL in the germline V gene. The chain's CDR3 is CASRSYGNTEAFF. CDR3 nucleotides: TGCGCCAGCAGGAGTTATGGGAACACTGAAGCTTTCTTT.

The V and J genes are TRBV29-1 and TRBJ2-7; D gene ambiguous. The CDR3 spans 12 residues. The ends were cut back, 2 bases at V and 4 bases at J, with 9 bases in the middle. Germline V lookup: CDR1 SQVTM, CDR2 ANQGSEA. The DNA of the CDR3 is TGCAGCGTTGAATCTTCTCTTTACGAGCAGTACTTC. This gives the protein CSVESSLYEQYF.

The chain is built from TRBV6-5 and TRBJ1-2, with D possibly TRBD1 on 5 matching bases. The CDR3 length is 13 residues. The germline V gene has CDR1 MNHEY and CDR2 SVGAGI. The V end was cut by 5 bases, the J end by 9 bases, with 16 bases between. CDR3 residues: CASSPDRLGSYTF. CDR3 sequence (DNA): TGTGCCAGCAGTCCTGACAGACTAGGTAGCTACACCTTC.

With regard to this clone: This sample includes further DNA sequences coding for the same CDR3. The CDR3 region has the DNA TGTGCCAGCAGTTACTTGGATACGCAGTATTTT. Amino acids: CASSYLDTQYF. The rearrangement joins TRBV6-5 to TRBJ2-3; D unclear. CDR3 length equals 11 residues. Germline V gives CDR1 MNHEY, CDR2 SVGAGI. The V gene lost 1 base and the J gene lost 6 bases, with 2 bases spanning the gap.